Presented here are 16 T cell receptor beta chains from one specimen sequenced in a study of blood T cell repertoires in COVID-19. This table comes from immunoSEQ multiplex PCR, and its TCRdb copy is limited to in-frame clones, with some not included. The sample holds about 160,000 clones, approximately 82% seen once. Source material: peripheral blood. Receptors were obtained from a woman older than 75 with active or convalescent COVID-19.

CDR3 sequence: CASRSTGSTYEQYF. The CDR3 coding sequence is TGTGCCAGCAGATCGACAGGGTCTACATACGAGCAGTACTTC. This sequence joins TRBV28 and TRBJ2-7, with 7 bases aligning to TRBD1. There are 14 residues in the CDR3. Germline trimming cut 6 bases from V and 4 bases from J; bases unmatched to any gene: 9. The germline V gene encodes CDR1 MDHEN and CDR2 SYDVKM.

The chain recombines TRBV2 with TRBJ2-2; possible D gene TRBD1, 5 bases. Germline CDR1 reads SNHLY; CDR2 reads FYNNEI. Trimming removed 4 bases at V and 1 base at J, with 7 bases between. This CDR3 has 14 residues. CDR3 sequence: CASSADKNTGELFF. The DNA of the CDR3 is TGTGCCAGCAGTGCGGACAAGAACACCGGGGAGCTGTTTTTT. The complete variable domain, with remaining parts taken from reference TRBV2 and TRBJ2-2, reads EPEVTQTPSHQVTQMGQEVILRCVPISNHLYFYWYRQILGQKVEFLVSFYNNEISEKSEIFDDQFSVERPDGSNFTLKIRSTKLEDSAMYFCASSADKNTGELFFGEGSRLTVL.

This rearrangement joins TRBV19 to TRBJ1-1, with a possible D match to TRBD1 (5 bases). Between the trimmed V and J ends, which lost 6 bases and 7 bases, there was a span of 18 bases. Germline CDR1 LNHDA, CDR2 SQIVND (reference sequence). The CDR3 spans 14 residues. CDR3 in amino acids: CASSDSLVYIEAFF. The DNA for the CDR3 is TGTGCCAGTAGCGACAGTCTAGTCTATATTGAAGCTTTCTTT.

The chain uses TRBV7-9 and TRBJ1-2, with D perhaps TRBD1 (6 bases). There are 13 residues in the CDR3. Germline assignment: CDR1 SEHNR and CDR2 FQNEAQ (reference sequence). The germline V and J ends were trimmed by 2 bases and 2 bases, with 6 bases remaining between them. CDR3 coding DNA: TGTGCCAGCAGCTTACAGGGGAACTATGGCTACACCTTC. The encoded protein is CASSLQGNYGYTF.

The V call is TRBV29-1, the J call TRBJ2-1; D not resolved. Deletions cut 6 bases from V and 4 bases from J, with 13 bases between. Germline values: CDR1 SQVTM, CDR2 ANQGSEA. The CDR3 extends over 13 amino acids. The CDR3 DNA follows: TGCAGCGTCGGAAATCTAGGTTACAATGAGCAGTTCTTC. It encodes CSVGNLGYNEQFF.

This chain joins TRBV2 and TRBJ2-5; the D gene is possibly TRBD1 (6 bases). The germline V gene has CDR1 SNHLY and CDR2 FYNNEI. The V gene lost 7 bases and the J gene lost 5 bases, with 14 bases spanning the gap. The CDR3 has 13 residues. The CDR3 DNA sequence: TGTGCCAGCATCTCAGGGGTGAGCGAGACCCAGTACTTC. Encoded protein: CASISGVSETQYF.

The CDR3 spells CASSEDISTDTQYF. The CDR3 nucleotides read TGTGCCAGCAGTGAAGATATTAGCACAGATACGCAGTATTTT. The J gene is TRBJ2-3, the V gene TRBV6-1; D uncertain. Germline V gives CDR1 MNHNS, CDR2 SASEGT. This CDR3 is 14 amino acids long. V lost 1 base and J 0 bases, leaving 5 bases between the germline ends.

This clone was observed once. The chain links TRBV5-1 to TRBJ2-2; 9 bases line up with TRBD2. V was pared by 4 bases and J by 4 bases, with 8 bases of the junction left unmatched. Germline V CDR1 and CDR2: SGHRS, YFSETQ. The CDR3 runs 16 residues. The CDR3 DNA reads TGCGCCAGCAGCCCGTCGACTAGCGGCCTCACCGGGGAGCTGTTTTTT. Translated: CASSPSTSGLTGELFF.

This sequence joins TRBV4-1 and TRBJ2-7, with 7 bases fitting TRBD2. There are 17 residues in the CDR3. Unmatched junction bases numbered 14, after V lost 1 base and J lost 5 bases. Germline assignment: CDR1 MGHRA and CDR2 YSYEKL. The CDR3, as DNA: TGCGCCAGCAGCCAAGTATCGAGCGGGGACTACCCCCACGAGCAGTACTTC. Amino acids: CASSQVSSGDYPHEQYF.

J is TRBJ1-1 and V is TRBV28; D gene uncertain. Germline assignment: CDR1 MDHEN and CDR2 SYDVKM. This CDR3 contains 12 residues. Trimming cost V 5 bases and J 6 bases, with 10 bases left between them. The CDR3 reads CASSLLSSEAFF. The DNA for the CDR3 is TGTGCCAGCAGTCTCCTGTCCTCTGAAGCTTTCTTT.

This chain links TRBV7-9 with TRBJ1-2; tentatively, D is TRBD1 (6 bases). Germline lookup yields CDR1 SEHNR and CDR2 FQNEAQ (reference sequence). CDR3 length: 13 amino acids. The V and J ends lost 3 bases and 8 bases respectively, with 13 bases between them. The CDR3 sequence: CASSFPGVGGYTF. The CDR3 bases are TGTGCCAGCAGCTTTCCAGGGGTAGGGGGCTACACCTTC.

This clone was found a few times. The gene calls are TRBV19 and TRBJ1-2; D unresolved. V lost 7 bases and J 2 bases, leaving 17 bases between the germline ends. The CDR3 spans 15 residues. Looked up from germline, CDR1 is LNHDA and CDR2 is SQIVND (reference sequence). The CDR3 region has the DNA TGTGCCAGTACCACAGCCAGTACGATAAACTATGGCTACACCTTC. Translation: CASTTASTINYGYTF.

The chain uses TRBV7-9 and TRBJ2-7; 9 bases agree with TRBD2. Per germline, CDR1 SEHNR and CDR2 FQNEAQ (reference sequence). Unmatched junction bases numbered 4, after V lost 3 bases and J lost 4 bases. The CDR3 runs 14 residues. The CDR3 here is CASSFAGGLYEQYF. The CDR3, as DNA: TGTGCCAGCAGCTTTGCGGGAGGGCTGTACGAGCAGTACTTC.

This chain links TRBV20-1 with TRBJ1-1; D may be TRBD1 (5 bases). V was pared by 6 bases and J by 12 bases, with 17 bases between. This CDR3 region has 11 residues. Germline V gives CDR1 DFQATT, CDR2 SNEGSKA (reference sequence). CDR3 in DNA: TGCAGTGCCCAAGAGAAGGGGATATCTTTCTTT. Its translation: CSAQEKGISFF.

For the CDR3, the DNA is TGCGCCAGCAGCTTCAGCGGGGGGACTAACACCGGGGAGCTGTTTTTT. This encodes CASSFSGGTNTGELFF. This rearrangement joins TRBV5-1 to TRBJ2-2; 9 nucleotides align to TRBD2. The CDR3 covers 16 residues. The germline CDR1 and CDR2 sequences are SGHRS and YFSETQ. J lost 2 bases, V lost 2 bases, and 4 bases had no gene match.

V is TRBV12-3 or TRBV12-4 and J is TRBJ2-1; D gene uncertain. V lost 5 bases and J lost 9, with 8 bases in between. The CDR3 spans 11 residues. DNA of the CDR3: TGTGCCAGCAGTCGCGGCCGTGAGCAGTTCTTC. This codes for CASSRGREQFF.